This T cell receptor (beta chain) was profiled in a study of T-cell reconstitution after alpha-beta-depleted transplantation in children. The library targeted TCRbeta and was prepared with unique molecular identifiers. TCRdb redid the calling of the PCR reads with MiXCR, one entry per CDR3 protein. The data show 450,000 to 550,000 distinct CDR3 sequences, with 11% seen just once and approximately 15% held by the top ten. The CDR3 is 14 amino acids. With V trimmed by 5 bases and J by 5 bases, 8 bases remained unmatched. The receptor was isolated from a female patient aged 2 to 10 who had a stem cell transplant for aplastic anemia, so the T cells may come from the graft donor. This specimen was PBMCs, mostly from graft donor cells, taken 180 days after TCRalphabeta/CD19-depleted stem cell transplant. The gene calls are TRBV12-3 or TRBV12-4 and TRBJ2-5, with 7 bases identical to TRBD1. CDR3 sequence (DNA): TGTGCCAGCAGTCAGGGGGTGGCGCGGGAGACCCAGTACTTC. This translates into CASSQGVARETQYF.